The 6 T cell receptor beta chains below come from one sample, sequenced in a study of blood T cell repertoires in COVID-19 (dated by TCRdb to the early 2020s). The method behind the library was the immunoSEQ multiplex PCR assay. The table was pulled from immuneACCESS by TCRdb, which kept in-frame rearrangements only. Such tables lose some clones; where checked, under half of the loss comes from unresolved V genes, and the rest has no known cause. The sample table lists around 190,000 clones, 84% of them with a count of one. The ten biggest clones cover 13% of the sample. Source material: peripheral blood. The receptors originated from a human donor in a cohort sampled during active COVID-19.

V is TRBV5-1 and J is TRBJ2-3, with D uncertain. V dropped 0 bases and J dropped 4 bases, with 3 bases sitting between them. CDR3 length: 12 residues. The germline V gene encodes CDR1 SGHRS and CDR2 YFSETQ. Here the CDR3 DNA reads TGCGCCAGCAGCTTGGCGGCAGATACGCAGTATTTT. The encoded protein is CASSLAADTQYF. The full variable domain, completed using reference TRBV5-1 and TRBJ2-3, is KAGVTQTPRYLIKTRGQQVTLSCSPISGHRSVSWYQQTPGQGLQFLFEYFSETQRNKGNFPGRFSGRQFSNSRSEMNVSTLELGDSALYLCASSLAADTQYFGPGTRLTVL.

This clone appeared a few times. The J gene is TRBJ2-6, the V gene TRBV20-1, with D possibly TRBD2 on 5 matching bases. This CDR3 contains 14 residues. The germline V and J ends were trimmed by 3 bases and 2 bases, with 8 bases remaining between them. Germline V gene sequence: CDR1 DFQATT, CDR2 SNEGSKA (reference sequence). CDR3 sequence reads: CSASRGAGANVLTF. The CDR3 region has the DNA TGCAGTGCTAGTCGGGGTGCTGGGGCCAACGTCCTGACTTTC.

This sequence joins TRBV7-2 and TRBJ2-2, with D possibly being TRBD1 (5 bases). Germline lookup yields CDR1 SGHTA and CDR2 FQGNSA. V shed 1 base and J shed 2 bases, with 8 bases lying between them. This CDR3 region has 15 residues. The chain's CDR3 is CASSLGGANTGELFF. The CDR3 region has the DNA TGTGCCAGCAGCTTAGGTGGGGCAAACACCGGGGAGCTGTTTTTT.

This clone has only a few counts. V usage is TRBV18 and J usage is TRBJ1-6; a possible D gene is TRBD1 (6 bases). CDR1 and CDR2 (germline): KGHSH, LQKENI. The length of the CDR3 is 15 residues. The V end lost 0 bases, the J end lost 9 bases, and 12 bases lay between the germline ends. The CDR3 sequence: CASSPPGQGSSPLHF. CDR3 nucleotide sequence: TGTGCCAGCTCACCACCGGGGCAGGGGAGTTCACCCCTCCACTTT.

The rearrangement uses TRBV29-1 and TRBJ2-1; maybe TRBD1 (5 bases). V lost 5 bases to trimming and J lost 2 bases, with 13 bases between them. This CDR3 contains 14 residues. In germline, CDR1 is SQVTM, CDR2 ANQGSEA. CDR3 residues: CSVYRTFTYNEQFF. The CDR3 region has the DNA TGCAGCGTTTATCGGACATTCACCTACAATGAGCAGTTCTTC.

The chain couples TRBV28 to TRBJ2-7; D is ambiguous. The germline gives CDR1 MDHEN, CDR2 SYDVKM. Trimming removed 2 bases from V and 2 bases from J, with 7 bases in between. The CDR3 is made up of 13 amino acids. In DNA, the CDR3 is TGTGCCAGCAGTTTAGCGGCCACCTACGAGCAGTACTTC. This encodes CASSLAATYEQYF. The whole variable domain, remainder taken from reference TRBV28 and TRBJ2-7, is DVKVTQSSRYLVKRTGEKVFLECVQDMDHENMFWYRQDPGLGLRLIYFSYDVKMKEKGDIPEGYSVSREKKERFSLILESASTNQTSMYLCASSLAATYEQYFGPGTRLTVT.